The clone carrying this TCR beta chain was seen ten or more times. What it binds is not known. This sample is drawn from a study of regulatory T cells in long-lasting Graves disease. The study, taken as a whole, reports: Accuracy was perhaps lowered by the small sample size. Public clonotype sharing was higher in persistent than newly diagnosed patients.

For TCR beta, libraries came from iRepertoire HTBI primers and Arm-PCR of CDR3 regions. Using its own MiXCR run on the multiplex PCR reads, TCRdb lists one record per CDR3 protein. The sample has approximately 540,000 distinct CDR3 sequences; about 11% are singletons. Time point: newly diagnosed GD, antithyroid drugs for less than 3 months. RNA extracted from PBMCs served as the sequencing template. These same data were also listed under a study on T cells in Graves' hyperthyroidism and ophthalmopathy. From that report: In simple terms, a model built on 13 V-J features told ophthalmopathy apart from stable hyperthyroidism.

This receptor was taken from a woman between 25 and 40 years old with Graves disease. Specimen: peripheral blood mononuclear cells (PBMCs), collected at new diagnosis, from a patient treated with antithyroid drugs.

CDR3 DNA sequence: TGTGCCAGCAGTAGCGTTACTAGCGGGAGTTACAATGAGCAGTTCTTC. Amino acids: CASSSVTSGSYNEQFF. The chain uses TRBV28 and TRBJ2-1; 11 nucleotides agree with TRBD2. The CDR3 covers 16 residues. V lost 5 bases, J lost 4 bases, and 7 bases stayed unmatched. Germline V gives CDR1 MDHEN, CDR2 SYDVKM.